This T cell receptor (beta chain) was captured in a study of blood T cells in healthy people across ages. Study-level findings and limits: Comparison with aged donors showed that long-lived donors had more naive CD4+ cells and higher diversity.

Germline V gene sequence: CDR1 SEHNR, CDR2 FQNEAQ (reference sequence). The CDR3 has 16 amino acids. Deletions cut 6 bases from V and 5 bases from J, with 20 bases between. Remarks on this clonotype: What it recognizes is unknown.

Caucasian individuals from Russia who were healthy and aged about 6 to 95 acted as donors. Next came a second PCR, run for 7 to 11 cycles, which used a sample-barcoded 5' primer along with a J-beta primer mix. A single record per CDR3 protein comes from TCRdb applying MiXCR to the 5' RACE reads. Of hundreds of thousands of distinct CDR3 sequences detected, around 25% appear once; the ten largest clones hold roughly a tenth. These data were also reused for a study on T cells of mothers and their children.

V usage is TRBV7-9 and J usage is TRBJ2-1, with D maybe TRBD2 (5 bases). The sequence came from a boy aged 5-17 years in good health. The sequenced material came from blood. CDR3 DNA: TGTGCCAGCAGACCCATCGTAGGCGGGCCGAACAATGAGCAGTTCTTC. It specifies CASRPIVGGPNNEQFF. The variable domain in full, completed from reference TRBV7-9 and TRBJ2-1, reads DTGVSQNPRHKITKRGQNVTFRCDPISEHNRLYWYRQTLGQGPEFLTYFQNEAQLEKSRLLSDRFSAERPKGSFSTLEIQRTEQGDSAMYLCASRPIVGGPNNEQFFGPGTRLTVL.